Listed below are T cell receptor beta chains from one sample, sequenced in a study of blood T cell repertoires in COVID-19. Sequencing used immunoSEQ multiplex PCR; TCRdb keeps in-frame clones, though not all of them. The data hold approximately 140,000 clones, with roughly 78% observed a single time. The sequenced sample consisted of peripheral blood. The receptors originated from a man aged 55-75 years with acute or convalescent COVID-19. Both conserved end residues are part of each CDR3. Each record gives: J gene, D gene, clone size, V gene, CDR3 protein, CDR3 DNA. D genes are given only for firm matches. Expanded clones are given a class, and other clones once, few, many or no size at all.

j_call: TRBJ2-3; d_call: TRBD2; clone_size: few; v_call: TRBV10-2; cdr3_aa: CASSESAYREGRDTQYF; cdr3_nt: TGCGCCAGCAGTGAGTCGGCCTATCGGGAGGGCCGGGATACGCAGTATTTT
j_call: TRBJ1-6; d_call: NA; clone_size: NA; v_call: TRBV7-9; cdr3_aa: CASSPGKYNSPLHF; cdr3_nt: TGTGCCAGCAGCCCGGGGAAGTATAATTCACCCCTCCACTTT
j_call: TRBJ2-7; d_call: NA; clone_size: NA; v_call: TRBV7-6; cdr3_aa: CASIGEQYF; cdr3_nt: TGTGCCAGCATCGGCGAGCAGTACTTC
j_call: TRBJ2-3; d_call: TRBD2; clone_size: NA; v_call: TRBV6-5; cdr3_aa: CASSRGLAGTDTQYF; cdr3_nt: TGTGCCAGCAGCCGGGGACTAGCGGGAACAGATACGCAGTATTTT
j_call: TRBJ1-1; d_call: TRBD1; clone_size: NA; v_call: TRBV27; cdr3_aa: CASSLRTGDIEAFF; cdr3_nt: TGTGCCAGCAGTTTAAGGACAGGGGATATTGAAGCTTTCTTT
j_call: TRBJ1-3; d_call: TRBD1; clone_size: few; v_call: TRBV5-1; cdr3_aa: CASSLTGTGIGNTIYF; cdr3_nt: TGCGCCAGCAGCTTGACCGGGACAGGAATTGGAAACACCATATATTTT
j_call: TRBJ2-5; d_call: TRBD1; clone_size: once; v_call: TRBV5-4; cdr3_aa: CASSTRTGSPEETQYF; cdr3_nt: TGTGCCAGCAGCACCCGGACAGGATCCCCTGAAGAGACCCAGTACTTC
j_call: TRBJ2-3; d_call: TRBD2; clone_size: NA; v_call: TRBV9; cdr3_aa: CASSVGLAGTDTQYF; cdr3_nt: TGTGCCAGCAGCGTCGGCCTAGCGGGCACAGATACGCAGTATTTT
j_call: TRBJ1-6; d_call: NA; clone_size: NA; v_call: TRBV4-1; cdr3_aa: CASSQAPGTSSSPLHF; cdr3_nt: TGCGCCAGCAGCCAAGCCCCGGGAACCAGTAGCTCACCCCTCCACTTT
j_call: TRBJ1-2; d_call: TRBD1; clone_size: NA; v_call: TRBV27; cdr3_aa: CASSGNRGGYGYTF; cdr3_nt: TGTGCCAGCAGTGGCAACAGGGGTGGATATGGCTACACCTTC
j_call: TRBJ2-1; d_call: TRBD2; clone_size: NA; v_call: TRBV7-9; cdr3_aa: CASSLVGRGFDEQFF; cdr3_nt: TGTGCCAGCAGCTTAGTCGGGAGGGGGTTTGATGAGCAGTTCTTC
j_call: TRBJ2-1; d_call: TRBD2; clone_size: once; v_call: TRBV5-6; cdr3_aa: CASSLQGLAYNEQFF; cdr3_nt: TGTGCCAGCAGCTTGCAAGGACTAGCGTACAATGAGCAGTTCTTC
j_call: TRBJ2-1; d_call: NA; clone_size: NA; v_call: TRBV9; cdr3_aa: CASSVAGGTYNEQFF; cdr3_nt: TGTGCCAGCAGCGTAGCGGGTGGCACCTACAATGAGCAGTTCTTC
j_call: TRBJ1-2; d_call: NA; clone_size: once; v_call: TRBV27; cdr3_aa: CASSLRSSLYGYTF; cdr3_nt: TGTGCCAGCAGTTTAAGGAGTTCACTCTATGGCTACACCTTC
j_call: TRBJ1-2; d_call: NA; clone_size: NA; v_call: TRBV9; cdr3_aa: CASSVGGAQLRGYTF; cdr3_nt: TGTGCCAGCAGCGTAGGCGGGGCCCAATTAAGGGGCTACACCTTC
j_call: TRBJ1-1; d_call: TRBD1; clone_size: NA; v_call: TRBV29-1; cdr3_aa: CSVSPDREPWTEAFF; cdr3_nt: TGCAGCGTTTCCCCGGACAGGGAACCGTGGACTGAAGCTTTCTTT
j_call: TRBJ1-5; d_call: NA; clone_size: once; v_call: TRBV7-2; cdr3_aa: CASSLGPSNQPQHF; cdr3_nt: TGTGCCAGCAGCCTAGGGCCTAGCAATCAGCCCCAGCATTTT
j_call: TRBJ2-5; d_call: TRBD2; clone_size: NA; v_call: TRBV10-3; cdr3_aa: CAISDGTKSRRETQYF; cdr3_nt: TGTGCCATCAGCGACGGGACTAAGAGTCGGAGGGAGACCCAGTACTTC
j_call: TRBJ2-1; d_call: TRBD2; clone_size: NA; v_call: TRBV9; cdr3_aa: CASTTGGRRSNEQFF; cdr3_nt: TGTGCCAGCACCACGGGGGGGAGACGGAGCAATGAGCAGTTCTTC
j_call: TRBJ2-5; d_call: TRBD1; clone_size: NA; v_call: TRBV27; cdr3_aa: CASSAPRQGRETQYF; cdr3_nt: TGTGCCAGCAGTGCACCCCGACAGGGGAGGGAGACCCAGTACTTC